The rows below give T cell receptor beta chains drawn from one sample of a study of cytomegalovirus exposure and HLA in healthy donors. TCRdb's copy holds only in-frame clones and misses some; the assay was immunoSEQ multiplex PCR. The sample yields tens of thousands of clones, 96% seen once. Input material: PBMCs. These receptor sequences come from a woman aged 18-29 years in good health and CMV-seropositive. The CDR3 runs from the conserved cysteine through the conserved F or W. D genes are given only for firm matches. Clone size is given for some rows only: seen once, a few or many times, or a class if the clone is expanded.

j_call: TRBJ1-1; d_call: .; v_call: TRBV18; clone_size: .; cdr3_aa: CASSLQDEAFF; cdr3_nt: TGTGCCAGCTCATTACAGGATGAAGCTTTCTTT
j_call: TRBJ2-5; d_call: TRBD2; v_call: TRBV7-9; clone_size: .; cdr3_aa: CASSIQAGVETQYF; cdr3_nt: TGTGCCAGCAGCATACAAGCGGGAGTAGAGACCCAGTACTTC
j_call: TRBJ2-7; d_call: .; v_call: TRBV4-1; clone_size: .; cdr3_aa: CASSQETRSAYEQYF; cdr3_nt: TGCGCCAGCAGCCAAGAGACGAGGTCCGCCTACGAGCAGTACTTC
j_call: TRBJ2-3; d_call: TRBD2; v_call: TRBV9; clone_size: .; cdr3_aa: CASSPRFGGGTTDTQYF; cdr3_nt: TGTGCCAGCAGCCCCCGTTTTGGGGGAGGGACGACAGATACGCAGTATTTT
j_call: TRBJ1-5; d_call: .; v_call: TRBV7-9; clone_size: .; cdr3_aa: CASSLKGDQPQHF; cdr3_nt: TGTGCCAGCAGCTTGAAGGGAGATCAGCCCCAGCATTTT
j_call: TRBJ2-1; d_call: .; v_call: TRBV7-9; clone_size: .; cdr3_aa: CASTLSYNEQFF; cdr3_nt: TGTGCCAGCACCCTGTCCTACAATGAGCAGTTCTTC
j_call: TRBJ2-2; d_call: TRBD1; v_call: TRBV19; clone_size: .; cdr3_aa: CASSLTGTGGSNTGELFF; cdr3_nt: TGTGCCAGTAGTTTAACCGGGACAGGGGGCTCCAACACCGGGGAGCTGTTTTTT
j_call: TRBJ2-2; d_call: .; v_call: TRBV5-1; clone_size: .; cdr3_aa: CASSYGGELFF; cdr3_nt: TGCGCCAGCAGCTACGGCGGGGAGCTGTTTTTT
j_call: TRBJ2-2; d_call: TRBD2; v_call: TRBV4-1; clone_size: .; cdr3_aa: CASSRTTSLAGAVIGELFF; cdr3_nt: TGCGCCAGCAGCCGCACAACTTCACTAGCGGGAGCGGTTATCGGGGAGCTGTTTTTT
j_call: TRBJ2-1; d_call: TRBD2; v_call: TRBV4-1; clone_size: .; cdr3_aa: CASSQTTSGRGGEQFF; cdr3_nt: TGCGCCAGCAGCCAAACTACTAGCGGCAGAGGAGGTGAGCAGTTCTTC
j_call: TRBJ1-5; d_call: .; v_call: TRBV19; clone_size: .; cdr3_aa: CASSIPGPNQPQHF; cdr3_nt: TGTGCCAGTAGTATTCCAGGCCCCAATCAGCCCCAGCATTTT
j_call: TRBJ1-5; d_call: .; v_call: TRBV19; clone_size: .; cdr3_aa: CASKSQGQLNQPQHF; cdr3_nt: TGTGCCAGTAAGAGTCAGGGGCAGCTCAATCAGCCCCAGCATTTT
j_call: TRBJ2-1; d_call: TRBD2; v_call: TRBV11-3; clone_size: once; cdr3_aa: CASSLDVFLGEASGYNEQFF; cdr3_nt: TGTGCCAGCAGCTTAGATGTATTCCTGGGGGAGGCTAGCGGTTACAATGAGCAGTTCTTC
j_call: TRBJ2-2; d_call: TRBD1; v_call: TRBV4-3; clone_size: .; cdr3_aa: CASSQWPGYRGDTGELFF; cdr3_nt: TGCGCCAGCAGCCAATGGCCCGGGTACAGGGGTGACACCGGGGAGCTGTTTTTT
j_call: TRBJ2-7; d_call: TRBD2; v_call: TRBV4-1; clone_size: .; cdr3_aa: CASSQVGGVAEYEQYF; cdr3_nt: TGCGCCAGCAGCCAAGTGGGAGGGGTCGCAGAGTACGAGCAGTACTTC
j_call: TRBJ2-1; d_call: .; v_call: TRBV27; clone_size: .; cdr3_aa: CASSLTGSSYNEQFF; cdr3_nt: TGTGCCAGCAGTCTAACAGGTAGCTCCTACAATGAGCAGTTCTTC
j_call: TRBJ2-7; d_call: TRBD2; v_call: TRBV5-1; clone_size: .; cdr3_aa: CASRDRTSGRSYEQYF; cdr3_nt: TGCGCCAGCAGGGATAGGACTAGCGGGCGGTCCTACGAGCAGTACTTC
j_call: TRBJ1-5; d_call: .; v_call: TRBV12-5; clone_size: few; cdr3_aa: CASGLSSGQPQHF; cdr3_nt: TGTGCTAGTGGTTTGTCGTCCGGGCAGCCCCAGCATTTT
j_call: TRBJ1-1; d_call: .; v_call: TRBV5-6; clone_size: .; cdr3_aa: CASSLAFWGDAFF; cdr3_nt: TGTGCCAGCAGCTTGGCCTTCTGGGGCGACGCTTTCTTT
j_call: TRBJ2-1; d_call: TRBD2; v_call: TRBV27; clone_size: .; cdr3_aa: CASNTGGPGYEQFF; cdr3_nt: TGTGCCAGCAATACGGGAGGGCCAGGGTATGAGCAGTTCTTC
j_call: TRBJ2-7; d_call: .; v_call: TRBV30; clone_size: .; cdr3_aa: CAWEGVRHEQYF; cdr3_nt: TGTGCCTGGGAAGGGGTTAGACACGAGCAGTACTTC
j_call: TRBJ1-1; d_call: .; v_call: TRBV4-2; clone_size: .; cdr3_aa: CASSQVEGVGAFF; cdr3_nt: TGTGCCAGCAGCCAAGTAGAGGGGGTTGGAGCTTTCTTT
j_call: TRBJ2-3; d_call: TRBD2; v_call: TRBV28; clone_size: .; cdr3_aa: CASTSGRADTQYF; cdr3_nt: TGTGCCAGCACCTCCGGGAGGGCAGATACGCAGTATTTT
j_call: TRBJ2-2; d_call: .; v_call: TRBV4-3; clone_size: .; cdr3_aa: CASSPRLGYGLSETGELFF; cdr3_nt: TGCGCCAGCAGCCCCAGATTAGGGTACGGACTATCTGAAACCGGGGAGCTGTTTTTT
j_call: TRBJ2-5; d_call: TRBD1; v_call: TRBV19; clone_size: .; cdr3_aa: CASSLRQGGLETQYF; cdr3_nt: TGTGCCAGTAGTCTCAGACAGGGGGGTTTGGAGACCCAGTACTTC
j_call: TRBJ2-1; d_call: .; v_call: TRBV2; clone_size: .; cdr3_aa: CASRIASSYNEQFF; cdr3_nt: TGTGCCAGCAGAATAGCAAGCTCCTACAATGAGCAGTTCTTC
j_call: TRBJ2-5; d_call: .; v_call: TRBV2; clone_size: .; cdr3_aa: CASSEGARDQETQYF; cdr3_nt: TGTGCCAGCAGTGAAGGAGCCAGGGACCAAGAGACCCAGTACTTC
j_call: TRBJ2-7; d_call: .; v_call: TRBV2; clone_size: .; cdr3_aa: CASSEGAQVYEQYF; cdr3_nt: TGTGCCAGCAGTGAAGGTGCACAGGTCTACGAGCAGTACTTC
j_call: TRBJ2-3; d_call: TRBD1; v_call: TRBV10-3; clone_size: .; cdr3_aa: CAISGRGPTDTQYF; cdr3_nt: TGTGCCATCAGTGGCAGGGGGCCCACAGATACGCAGTATTTT
j_call: TRBJ1-5; d_call: TRBD1; v_call: TRBV28; clone_size: once; cdr3_aa: CASSLGDRDNQPQHF; cdr3_nt: TGTGCCAGCAGTTTGGGGGACAGGGACAATCAGCCCCAGCATTTT
j_call: TRBJ1-3; d_call: .; v_call: TRBV7-9; clone_size: .; cdr3_aa: CASSLDGGYSGNTIYF; cdr3_nt: TGTGCCAGCAGCTTAGATGGGGGCTACTCTGGAAACACCATATATTTT